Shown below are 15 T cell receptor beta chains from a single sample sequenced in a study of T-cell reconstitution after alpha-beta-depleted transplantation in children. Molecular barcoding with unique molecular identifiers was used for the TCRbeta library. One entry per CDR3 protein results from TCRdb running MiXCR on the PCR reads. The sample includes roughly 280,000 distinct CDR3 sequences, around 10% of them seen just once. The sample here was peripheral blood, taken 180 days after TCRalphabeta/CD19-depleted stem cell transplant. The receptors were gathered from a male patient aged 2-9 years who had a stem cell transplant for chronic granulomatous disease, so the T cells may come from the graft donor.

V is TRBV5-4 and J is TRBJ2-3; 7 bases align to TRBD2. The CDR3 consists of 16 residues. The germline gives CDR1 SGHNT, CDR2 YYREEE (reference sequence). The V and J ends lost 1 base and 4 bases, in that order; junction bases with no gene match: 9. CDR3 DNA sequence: TGTGCCAGCAGCTTGCCGGGGGAGGGCCTCTCAGATACGCAGTATTTT. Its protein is CASSLPGEGLSDTQYF. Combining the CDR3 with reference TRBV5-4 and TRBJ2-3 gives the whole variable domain ETGVTQSPTHLIKTRGQQVTLRCSSQSGHNTVSWYQQALGQGPQFIFQYYREEENGRGNFPPRFSGLQFPNYSSELNVNALELDDSALYLCASSLPGEGLSDTQYFGPGTRLTVL.

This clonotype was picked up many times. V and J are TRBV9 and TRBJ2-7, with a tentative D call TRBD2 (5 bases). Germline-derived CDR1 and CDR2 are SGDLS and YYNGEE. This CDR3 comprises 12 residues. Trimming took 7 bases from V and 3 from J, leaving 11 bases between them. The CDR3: CASGPGNYEQYF. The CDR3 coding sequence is TGTGCCAGCGGACCCGGGAACTACGAGCAGTACTTC.

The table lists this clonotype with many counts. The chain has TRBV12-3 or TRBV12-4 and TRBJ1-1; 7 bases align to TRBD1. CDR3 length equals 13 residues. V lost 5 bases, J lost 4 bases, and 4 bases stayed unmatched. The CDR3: CASSDRVGTEAFF. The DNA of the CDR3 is TGTGCCAGCAGTGACAGGGTTGGCACTGAAGCTTTCTTT.

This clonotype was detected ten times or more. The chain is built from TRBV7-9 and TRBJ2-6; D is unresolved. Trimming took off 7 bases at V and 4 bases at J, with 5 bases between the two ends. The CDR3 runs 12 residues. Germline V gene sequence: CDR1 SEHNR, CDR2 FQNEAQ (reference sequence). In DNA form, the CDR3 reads TGTGCCAGCAATTCCGGGGCCAACGTCCTGACTTTC. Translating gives CASNSGANVLTF.

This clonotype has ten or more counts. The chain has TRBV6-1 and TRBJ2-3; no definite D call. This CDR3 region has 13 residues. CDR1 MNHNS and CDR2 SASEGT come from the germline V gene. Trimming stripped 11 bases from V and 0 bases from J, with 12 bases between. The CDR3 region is CAGNQPSTDTQYF. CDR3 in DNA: TGTGCCGGTAATCAGCCCAGCACAGATACGCAGTATTTT.

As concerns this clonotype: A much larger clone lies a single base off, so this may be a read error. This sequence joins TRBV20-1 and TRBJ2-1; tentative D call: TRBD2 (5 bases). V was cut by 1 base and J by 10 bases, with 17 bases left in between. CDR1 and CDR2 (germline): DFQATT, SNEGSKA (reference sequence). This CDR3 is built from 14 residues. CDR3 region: CSARGTGWMKEQFF. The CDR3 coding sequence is TGCAGTGCTAGAGGAACGGGATGGATGAAGGAGCAGTTCTTC.

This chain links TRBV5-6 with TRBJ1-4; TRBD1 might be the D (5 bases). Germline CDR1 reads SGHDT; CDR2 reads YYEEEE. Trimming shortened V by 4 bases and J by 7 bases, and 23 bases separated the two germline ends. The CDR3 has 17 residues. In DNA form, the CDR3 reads TGTGCCAGCAGCCCGCGGGGGTCCTCAAAGGCGGGTGAAAAACTGTTTTTT. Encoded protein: CASSPRGSSKAGEKLFF.

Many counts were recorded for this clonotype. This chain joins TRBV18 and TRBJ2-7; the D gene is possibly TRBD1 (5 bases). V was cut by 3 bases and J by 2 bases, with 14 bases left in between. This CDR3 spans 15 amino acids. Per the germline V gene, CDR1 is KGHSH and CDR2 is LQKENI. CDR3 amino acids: CASSPSWGSAYEQYF. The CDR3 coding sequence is TGTGCCAGCTCACCTTCATGGGGCAGCGCCTACGAGCAGTACTTC. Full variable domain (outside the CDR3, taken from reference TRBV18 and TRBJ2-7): NAGVMQNPRHLVRRRGQEARLRCSPMKGHSHVYWYRQLPEEGLKFMVYLQKENIIDESGMPKERFSAEFPKEGPSILRIQQVVRGDSAAYFCASSPSWGSAYEQYFGPGTRLTVT.

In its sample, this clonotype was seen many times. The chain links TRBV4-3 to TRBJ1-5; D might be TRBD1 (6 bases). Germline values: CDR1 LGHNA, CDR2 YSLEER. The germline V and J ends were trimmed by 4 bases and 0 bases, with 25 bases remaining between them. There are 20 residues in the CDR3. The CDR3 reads CASSPQGPGTPDYSNQPQHF. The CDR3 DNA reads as TGCGCCAGCAGCCCGCAGGGCCCAGGGACACCTGATTATAGCAATCAGCCCCAGCATTTT.

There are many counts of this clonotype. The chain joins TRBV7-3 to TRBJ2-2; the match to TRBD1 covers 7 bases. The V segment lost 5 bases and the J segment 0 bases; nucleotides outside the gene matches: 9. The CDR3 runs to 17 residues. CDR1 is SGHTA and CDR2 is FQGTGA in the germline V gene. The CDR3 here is CASSPKTGKANTGELFF. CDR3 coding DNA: TGTGCCAGCAGCCCCAAGACAGGGAAAGCGAACACCGGGGAGCTGTTTTTT. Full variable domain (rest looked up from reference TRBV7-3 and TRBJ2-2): GAGVSQTPSNKVTEKGKYVELRCDPISGHTALYWYRQSLGQGPEFLIYFQGTGAADDSGLPNDRFFAVRPEGSVSTLKIQRTERGDSAVYLCASSPKTGKANTGELFFGEGSRLTVL.

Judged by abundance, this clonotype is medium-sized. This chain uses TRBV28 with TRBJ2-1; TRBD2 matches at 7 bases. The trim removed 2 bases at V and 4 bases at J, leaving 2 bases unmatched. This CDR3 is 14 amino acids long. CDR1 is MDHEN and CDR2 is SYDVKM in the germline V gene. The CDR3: CASSLSGTYNEQFF. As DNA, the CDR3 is TGTGCCAGCAGTTTAAGCGGGACTTACAATGAGCAGTTCTTC.

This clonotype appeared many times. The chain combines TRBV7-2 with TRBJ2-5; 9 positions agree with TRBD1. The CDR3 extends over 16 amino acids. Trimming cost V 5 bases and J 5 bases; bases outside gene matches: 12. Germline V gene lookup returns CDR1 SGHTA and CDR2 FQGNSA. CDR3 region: CASSVRGQGTRETQYF. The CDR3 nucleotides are TGTGCCAGCAGCGTTCGGGGACAGGGTACCAGGGAGACCCAGTACTTC.

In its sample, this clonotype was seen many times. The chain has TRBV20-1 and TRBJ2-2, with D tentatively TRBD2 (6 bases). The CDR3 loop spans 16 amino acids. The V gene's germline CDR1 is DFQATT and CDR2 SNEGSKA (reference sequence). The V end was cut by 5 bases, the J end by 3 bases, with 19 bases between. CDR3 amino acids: CSALDVVERDTGELFF. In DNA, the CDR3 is TGCAGTGCTCTCGACGTTGTGGAGCGGGACACCGGGGAGCTGTTTTTT.

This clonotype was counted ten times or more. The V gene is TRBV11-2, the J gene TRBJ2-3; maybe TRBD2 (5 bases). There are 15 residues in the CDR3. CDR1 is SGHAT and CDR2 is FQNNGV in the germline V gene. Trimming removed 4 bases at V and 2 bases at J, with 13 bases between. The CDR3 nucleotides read TGTGCCAGCAGCTCGGCCCGCGACTACACAGATACGCAGTATTTT. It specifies CASSSARDYTDTQYF.

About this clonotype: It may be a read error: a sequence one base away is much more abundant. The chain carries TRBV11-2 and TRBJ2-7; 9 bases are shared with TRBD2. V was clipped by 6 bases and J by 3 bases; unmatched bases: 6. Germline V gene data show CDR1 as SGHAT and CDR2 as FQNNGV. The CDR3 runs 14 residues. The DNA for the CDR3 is TGTGCCAGCAGAGGGACTAGCATGGGCTACGAGCAGTACTTC. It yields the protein CASRGTSMGYEQYF. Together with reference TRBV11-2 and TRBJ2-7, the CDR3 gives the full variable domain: EAGVAQSPRYKIIEKRQSVAFWCNPISGHATLYWYQQILGQGPKLLIQFQNNGVVDDSQLPKDRFSAERLKGVDSTLKIQPAKLEDSAVYLCASRGTSMGYEQYFGPGTRLTVT.